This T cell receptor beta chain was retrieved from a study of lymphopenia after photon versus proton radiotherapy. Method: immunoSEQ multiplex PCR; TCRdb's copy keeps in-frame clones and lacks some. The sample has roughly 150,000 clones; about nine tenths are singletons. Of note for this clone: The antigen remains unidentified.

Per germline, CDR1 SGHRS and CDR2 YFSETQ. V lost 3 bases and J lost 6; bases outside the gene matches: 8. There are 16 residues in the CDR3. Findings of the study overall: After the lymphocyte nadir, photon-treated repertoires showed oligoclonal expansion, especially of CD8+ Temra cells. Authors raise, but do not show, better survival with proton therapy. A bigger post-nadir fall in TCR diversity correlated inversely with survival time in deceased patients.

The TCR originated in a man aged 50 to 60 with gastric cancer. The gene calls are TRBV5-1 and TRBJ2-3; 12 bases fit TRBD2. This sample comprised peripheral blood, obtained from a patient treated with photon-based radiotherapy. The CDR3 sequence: CASSSLTSGSADTQYF. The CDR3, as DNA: TGCGCCAGCAGCTCACTGACTAGCGGGAGTGCGGATACGCAGTATTTT.